These 26 T cell receptor beta chains were all obtained from the same sample, sequenced in a study of CD8+CD57+ T cells in acquired aplastic anemia. Profiling that covered TCR beta VDJ and CDR3 relied on genomic DNA as its template. Via MiXCR, TCRdb re-called the reads, giving one row per CDR3 protein. Of 200,000 to 250,000 distinct CDR3 sequences listed, roughly 57% are singletons. The sequencing input was sorted CD4+, CD8+, or CD8+CD57+ T cells (not recorded which) from PBMCs. The receptor source for this set is a human donor in good health.

This clonotype was observed many times. The rearrangement joins TRBV7-3 to TRBJ2-1, with D perhaps matching TRBD2 (6 bases). V lost 5 bases, J lost 6 bases, and 17 bases lay in between. The germline CDR1 and CDR2 sequences are SGHTA and FQGTGA. The CDR3 is made up of 15 amino acids. This CDR3 reads CASSGYLAEGNEQFF. CDR3 coding DNA: TGTGCCAGCAGCGGATACTTAGCGGAGGGCAATGAGCAGTTCTTC.

Comments on this clonotype: The junction and the germline gene differ at one end; a read error may be behind it. The genes are TRBV9 and TRBJ2-7; the D gene is possibly TRBD1 (5 bases). Germline CDR1 and CDR2: SGDLS and YYNGEE. The CDR3 is made up of 14 amino acids. CDR3 DNA sequence: TGTGTCAGCAGCCCTCAGGGATTAGCCTACGAGCAGTACTTC. Protein product: CVSSPQGLAYEQYF. The variable domain in full, with the rest retrieved from reference TRBV9 and TRBJ2-7, is DSGVTQTPKHLITATGQRVTLRCSPRSGDLSVYWYQQSLDQGLQFLIQYYNGEERAKGNILERFSAQQFPDLHSELNLSSLELGDSALYFCVSSPQGLAYEQYFGPGTRLTVT.

Written as DNA, the CDR3 is TGCGCCAGCAGCCAAGACAGGGACAGCGGAGACGACGAGCAGTACTTC. Its translation: CASSQDRDSGDDEQYF. This sequence joins TRBV4-1 and TRBJ2-7; 7 nucleotides line up with TRBD1. Looked up from germline, CDR1 is MGHRA and CDR2 is YSYEKL. The CDR3 spans 16 residues. Germline trimming cut 0 bases from V and 5 bases from J; bases unmatched to any gene: 10.

This clonotype showed up many times. The chain recombines TRBV5-1 with TRBJ2-3; 7 nucleotides match TRBD2. Trimming at V came to 4 bases and at J to 5 bases, leaving 10 bases not matched to a gene. The V gene's germline CDR1 is SGHRS and CDR2 YFSETQ. This CDR3 comprises 15 residues. In DNA, the CDR3 is TGCGCCAGCAGCCAATCGGGGGGTTTCATAGATACGCAGTATTTT. Protein: CASSQSGGFIDTQYF.

The rearrangement joins TRBV9 to TRBJ2-6, with D possibly matching TRBD1 (6 bases). The ends were cut back, 0 bases at V and 1 base at J, with 11 bases in the middle. The CDR3 sequence is 17 residues long. Germline V gene data show CDR1 as SGDLS and CDR2 as YYNGEE. The CDR3 DNA reads as TGTGCCAGCAGCGTAGCTCCGACAGGATCTGGGGCCAACGTCCTGACTTTC. This gives the protein CASSVAPTGSGANVLTF.

CDR3 DNA: TGTGCCAGCAGCCCCCGCGAGGGGACCTATGGCTACACCTTC. Residues: CASSPREGTYGYTF. The gene calls are TRBV7-9 and TRBJ1-2, with D tentatively TRBD1 (5 bases). Trimming stripped 5 bases from V and 4 bases from J, with 14 bases between. The CDR3 runs to 14 residues. Per the germline V gene, CDR1 is SEHNR and CDR2 is FQNEAQ (reference sequence).

In nucleotides, the CDR3 is TGTGCCAGTAAACAGGGACTCGGCAATGAGCAGTTCTTC. Its translation: CASKQGLGNEQFF. The J gene is TRBJ2-1, the V gene TRBV7-6, with D perhaps given as TRBD1 or TRBD2 (6 bases each). This CDR3 contains 13 residues. V was shortened by 9 bases and J by 6 bases, with 15 bases between the two germline ends. The germline gives CDR1 SGHVS, CDR2 FNYEAQ.

This clonotype came up many times. The J gene is TRBJ2-7, the V gene TRBV11-2, with 9 bases lining up with TRBD1. The germline V gene has CDR1 SGHAT and CDR2 FQNNGV. V shed 5 bases, J shed 13 bases, and the junction held 6 bases outside the gene matches. The CDR3 runs 11 residues. CDR3: CASSHGQGFYF. DNA for the CDR3: TGTGCCAGCAGCCACGGACAGGGGTTTTACTTC.

The V gene is TRBV20-1, the J gene TRBJ2-2; D is perhaps TRBD1 or TRBD2 (5 bases each). The CDR3 extends over 15 amino acids. CDR1 is DFQATT and CDR2 is SNEGSKA in the germline V gene (reference sequence). The germline V and J ends were trimmed by 4 bases and 0 bases, with 12 bases remaining between them. CDR3 nucleotide sequence: TGCAGTGCTATCCCCGGGGCGGCGAACACCGGGGAGCTGTTTTTT. This sequence encodes CSAIPGAANTGELFF.

Many counts were recorded for this clonotype. The chain recombines TRBV4-1 with TRBJ1-1; no clear D gene. Germline CDR1 is MGHRA and CDR2 is YSYEKL. This CDR3 has 14 amino acids. The germline V and J ends were trimmed by 1 base and 2 bases, with 8 bases remaining between them. The CDR3 here is CASSQGGVNTEAFF. CDR3 in DNA: TGCGCCAGCAGCCAAGGCGGAGTTAACACTGAAGCTTTCTTT.

Many counts were recorded for this clonotype. The chain couples TRBV20-1 to TRBJ2-1, with 12 positions matching TRBD2. This CDR3 spans 20 amino acids. The germline CDR1 and CDR2 sequences are DFQATT and SNEGSKA (reference sequence). The junction had 20 bases not matched to a gene; V was cut back by 0 bases and J by 8 bases. In DNA, the CDR3 is TGCAGTGCTAGAGATAACGGAGGAATCCGGCTAGCGGGAGGGCCGGATGAGCAGTTCTTC. Translating gives CSARDNGGIRLAGGPDEQFF.

The V gene is TRBV25-1, the J gene TRBJ2-2; 10 nucleotides agree with TRBD2. Germline V lookup: CDR1 MGHDK, CDR2 SYGVNS. J was trimmed by 7 bases and V by 1 base; bases with no gene match: 9. CDR3 length: 17 residues. CDR3 in amino acids: CASSEFVSGGAVGELFF. CDR3 nucleotides: TGTGCCAGCAGTGAATTTGTCAGCGGGGGGGCCGTCGGGGAGCTGTTTTTT.

The genes are TRBV7-6 and TRBJ1-5; the match to TRBD1 covers 7 bases. The CDR3 covers 14 residues. The germline V gene encodes CDR1 SGHVS and CDR2 FNYEAQ. Germline trimming cut 5 bases from V and 5 bases from J; bases unmatched to any gene: 6. CDR3 in amino acids: CASSEGGSHQPQHF. As DNA, the CDR3 is TGTGCCAGCAGCGAAGGGGGCAGTCATCAGCCCCAGCATTTT. Together with reference TRBV7-6 and TRBJ1-5, the CDR3 gives the full variable domain: GAGVSQSPRYKVTKRGQDVALRCDPISGHVSLYWYRQALGQGPEFLTYFNYEAQQDKSGLPNDRFSAERPEGSISTLTIQRTEQRDSAMYRCASSEGGSHQPQHFGDGTRLSIL.

This clonotype was counted between two and nine times. The rearrangement links TRBV28 to TRBJ1-3, with 7 bases that match TRBD1. From germline, CDR1 is MDHEN and CDR2 SYDVKM. V was clipped by 5 bases and J by 4 bases; unmatched bases: 11. The CDR3 is 16 amino acids. This CDR3 reads CASSDYPDRDGNTIYF. The CDR3 DNA sequence: TGTGCCAGCAGTGACTATCCTGACAGGGACGGAAACACCATATATTTT.

This clonotype was observed a few times. J is TRBJ2-1 and V is TRBV4-1; D may be TRBD1 or TRBD2 (5 bases each). The V and J ends lost 4 bases and 4 bases respectively, with 20 bases between them. CDR3 length equals 17 residues. The germline gives CDR1 MGHRA, CDR2 YSYEKL. CDR3 sequence reads: CASSLKVRDQSYNEQFF. The CDR3 DNA is TGCGCCAGCAGCCTCAAGGTCCGGGACCAATCTTACAATGAGCAGTTCTTC.

The chain employs TRBV7-8 and TRBJ2-3, with 8 bases aligning to TRBD2. Germline CDR1 reads SGHVS; CDR2 reads FQNEAQ. The CDR3 spans 19 residues. With V trimmed by 3 bases and J by 0 bases, 14 bases remained unmatched. The CDR3: CASSLAVRGGHTSTDTQYF. CDR3 DNA: TGTGCCAGCAGCTTGGCCGTCCGGGGGGGCCATACAAGCACAGATACGCAGTATTTT. The whole variable domain, filled in from reference TRBV7-8 and TRBJ2-3, reads GAGVSQSPRYKVAKRGQDVALRCDPISGHVSLFWYQQALGQGPEFLTYFQNEAQLDKSGLPSDRFFAERPEGSVSTLKIQRTQQEDSAVYLCASSLAVRGGHTSTDTQYFGPGTRLTVL.

The rearrangement joins TRBV20-1 to TRBJ2-5, with 7 positions matching TRBD1. The CDR3 covers 15 residues. From germline, CDR1 is DFQATT and CDR2 SNEGSKA (reference sequence). V lost 3 bases to trimming and J lost 4 bases; unmatched junction nucleotides: 11. The CDR3 DNA follows: TGCAGTGCTAGTGGGGACAGTGATTCTCTAGAGACCCAGTACTTC. Translation gives CSASGDSDSLETQYF.

This clonotype was counted between two and nine times. This chain links TRBV27 with TRBJ1-5, with TRBD1 as a possible D gene (5 bases). The CDR3 is 13 amino acids. CDR1 is MNHEY and CDR2 is SMNVEV in the germline V gene (reference sequence). V lost 8 bases, J lost 0 bases, and 8 bases lay in between. As DNA, the CDR3 is TGTGCCAGCCAGACAGCTAGCAATCAGCCCCAGCATTTT. It is translated as CASQTASNQPQHF.

This clonotype was counted many times. J is TRBJ2-3 and V is TRBV9; no clear D. Germline values: CDR1 SGDLS, CDR2 YYNGEE. V lost 0 bases to trimming and J lost 4 bases, with 12 bases between them. The CDR3 loop spans 15 amino acids. The CDR3 protein is CASSVEGLSPDTQYF. In DNA form, the CDR3 reads TGTGCCAGCAGCGTAGAAGGCCTGTCCCCAGATACGCAGTATTTT.

The V and J genes are TRBV12-3 or TRBV12-4 and TRBJ2-7, with D hard to call. V shed 0 bases and J shed 1 base, with 13 bases lying between them. This CDR3 is built from 16 residues. Here the CDR3 DNA reads TGTGCCAGCAGTTTAGCTCTTGGACGTGAGTCCTACGAGCAGTACTTC. Translated, it gives CASSLALGRESYEQYF.

This chain links TRBV14 with TRBJ1-3, with D uncertain. Trimming stripped 4 bases from V and 2 bases from J, with 6 bases between. Germline loops: CDR1 SGHDN, CDR2 FVKESK. The length of the CDR3 is 13 residues. The DNA for the CDR3 is TGTGCCAGCAGCCCACCCCCTGGAAACACCATATATTTT. Translating gives CASSPPPGNTIYF.

The chain carries TRBV20-1 and TRBJ2-3; tentative D call: TRBD2 (6 bases). The CDR3 covers 17 residues. Trimming took 6 bases from V and 4 from J, leaving 26 bases between them. CDR1 is DFQATT, CDR2 SNEGSKA, per germline (reference sequence). CDR3 sequence reads: CSAPWGVTGARPDTQYF. The CDR3 DNA sequence: TGCAGTGCCCCATGGGGGGTGACGGGAGCGCGCCCAGATACGCAGTATTTT.

This rearrangement joins TRBV25-1 to TRBJ1-6; 10 bases line up with TRBD1. This CDR3 contains 18 residues. The V segment lost 5 bases and the J segment 7 bases; nucleotides outside the gene matches: 14. Germline CDR1 MGHDK, CDR2 SYGVNS. CDR3 region: CASSRFGVGTGVNSPLHF. CDR3 coding DNA: TGTGCCAGCAGTCGATTTGGAGTAGGGACAGGGGTAAATTCACCCCTCCACTTT.

This clonotype was seen ten or more times. V gene TRBV19 combines with J gene TRBJ1-2; D may be TRBD1 (6 bases). CDR3 length: 14 residues. From germline, CDR1 is LNHDA and CDR2 SQIVND (reference sequence). Trimming stripped 3 bases from V and 5 bases from J, with 13 bases between. The CDR3 loop reads CASSIWTEQYGYTF. The DNA for the CDR3 is TGTGCCAGTAGTATTTGGACAGAACAGTATGGCTACACCTTC.

Turning to this clonotype: The CDR3 end shows no conserved phenylalanine or tryptophan, and so a read error is likely. The CDR3, as DNA: TGTGCCATCAGTGAGTCGACCGGGGCAACGAACGACCAGTACTTA. Amino acid sequence: CAISESTGATNDQYL. The gene calls are TRBV10-3 and TRBJ2-7; D possibly uses TRBD1 or TRBD2 (5 bases each). This CDR3 region has 15 residues. Per the germline V gene, CDR1 is ENHRY and CDR2 is SYGVKD.

Comment on this clonotype: It is unclear where the CDR3 begins or ends on the DNA, so no DNA is shown, and the CDR3 is as TCRdb lists it. The J gene is TRBJ2-7, the V gene TRBV4-1; the table assigns TRBD1, which was not confirmed against the DNA. The CDR3 contains 22 residues when both ends are counted. The germline gives CDR1 MGHRA, CDR2 YSYEKL. The CDR3 is CASSQEYIGDTIYFGEGYEQYF.